This T cell receptor beta chain emerged from a study of persistence of HIV-infected CD4 T cells. The wider study: Anti-CD3/anti-CD28 beads activated more cells than antigen stimulation did. Findings of the study overall: TCR oligoclonality correlated with proviral oligoclonality in the same sorted populations. CMV- and Gag-responding cells had lower TCRbeta richness than CD3/CD28-responding cells.

Trimming took off 3 bases at V and 1 base at J, with 4 bases between the two ends. The CDR3 covers 13 residues. The V gene's germline CDR1 is SGHVS and CDR2 FNYEAQ. This nonspecific control used anti-CD3/anti-CD28 bead stimulation of CD4+ T cells. Sorting selected CD4+ T cells upregulating both CD40 ligand and CD69. These HIV-1-infected adults initiated suppressive ART in chronic infection. Note on this clone: Its target is not known.

The immunoSEQ assay was version 4, run in survey mode. Measured with immunoSEQ multiplex PCR; TCRdb has only the in-frame clones, and not every one. The sample yields about 43,000 clones, 80% to 90% seen once. The chain is built from TRBV7-6 and TRBJ2-1; D ambiguous. This receptor was obtained from an adult man with HIV who was CMV-seropositive. This specimen consisted of CD4+ T cells sorted from PBMCs after roughly 20-hour stimulation, obtained from a patient who received antiretroviral therapy. The CDR3 sequence: CASSFQSYNEQFF. CDR3 in DNA: TGTGCCAGCAGCTTCCAGTCCTACAATGAGCAGTTCTTC.